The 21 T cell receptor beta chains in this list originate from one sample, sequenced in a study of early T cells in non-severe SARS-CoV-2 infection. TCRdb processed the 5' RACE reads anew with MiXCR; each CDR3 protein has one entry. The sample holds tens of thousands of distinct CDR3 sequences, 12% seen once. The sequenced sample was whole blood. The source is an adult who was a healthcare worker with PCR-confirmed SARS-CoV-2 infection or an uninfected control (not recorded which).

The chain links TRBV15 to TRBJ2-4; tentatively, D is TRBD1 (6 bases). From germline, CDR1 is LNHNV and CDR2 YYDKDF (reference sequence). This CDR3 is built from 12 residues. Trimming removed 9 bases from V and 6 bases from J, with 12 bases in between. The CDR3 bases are TGTGCCACTGGGGGCCCGAGAAACATTCAGTACTTC. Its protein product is CATGGPRNIQYF.

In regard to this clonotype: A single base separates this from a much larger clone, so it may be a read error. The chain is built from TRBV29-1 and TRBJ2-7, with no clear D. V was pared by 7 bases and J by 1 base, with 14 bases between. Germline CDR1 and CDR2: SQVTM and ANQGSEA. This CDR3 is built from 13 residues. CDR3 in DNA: TGCAGCGCCTGGATAGGTAATTCCTACGAGCAGTACTTC. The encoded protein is CSAWIGNSYEQYF.

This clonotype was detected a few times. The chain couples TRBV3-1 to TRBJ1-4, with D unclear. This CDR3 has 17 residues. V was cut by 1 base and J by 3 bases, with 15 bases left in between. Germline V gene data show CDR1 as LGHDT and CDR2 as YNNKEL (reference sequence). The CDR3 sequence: CASSQADESGANEKLFF. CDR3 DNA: TGTGCCAGCAGCCAAGCTGATGAATCAGGAGCTAATGAAAAACTGTTTTTT.

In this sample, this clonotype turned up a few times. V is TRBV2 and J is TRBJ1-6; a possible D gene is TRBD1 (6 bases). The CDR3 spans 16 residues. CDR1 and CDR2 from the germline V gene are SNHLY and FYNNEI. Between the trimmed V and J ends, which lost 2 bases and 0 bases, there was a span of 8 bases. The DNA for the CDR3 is TGTGCCAGCAGTGAATCGGGGGCCTCCTATAATTCACCCCTCCACTTT. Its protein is CASSESGASYNSPLHF.

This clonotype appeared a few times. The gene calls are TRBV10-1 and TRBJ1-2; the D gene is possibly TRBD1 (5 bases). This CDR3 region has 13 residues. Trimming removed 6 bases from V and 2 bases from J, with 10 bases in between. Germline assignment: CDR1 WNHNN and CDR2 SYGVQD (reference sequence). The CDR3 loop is CASRTGTNYGYTF. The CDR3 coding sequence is TGCGCCAGCAGGACCGGGACGAACTATGGCTACACCTTC.

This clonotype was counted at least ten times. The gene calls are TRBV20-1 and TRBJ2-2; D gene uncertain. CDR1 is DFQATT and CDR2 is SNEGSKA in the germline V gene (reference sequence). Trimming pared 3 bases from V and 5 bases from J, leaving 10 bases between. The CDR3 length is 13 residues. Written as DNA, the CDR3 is TGCAGTGCTAGTCATGGCCAAACCGGGGAGCTGTTTTTT. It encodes CSASHGQTGELFF.

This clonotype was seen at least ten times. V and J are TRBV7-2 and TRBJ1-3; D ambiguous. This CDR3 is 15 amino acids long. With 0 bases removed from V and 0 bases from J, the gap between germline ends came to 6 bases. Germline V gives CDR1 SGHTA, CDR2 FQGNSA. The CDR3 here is CASSLAGSSGNTIYF. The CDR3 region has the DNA TGTGCCAGCAGCTTAGCAGGGTCCTCTGGAAACACCATATATTTT.

The CDR3 region is CASSRIAGEIDTQYF. As DNA, the CDR3 is TGCGCCAGCAGCCGAATAGCGGGGGAGATAGATACGCAGTATTTT. The chain joins TRBV5-1 to TRBJ2-3; TRBD2 aligns across 9 bases. V trimming: 4 bases; J trimming: 5 bases; junction bases outside the gene matches: 8. Germline loops: CDR1 SGHRS, CDR2 YFSETQ. The CDR3 extends over 15 amino acids.

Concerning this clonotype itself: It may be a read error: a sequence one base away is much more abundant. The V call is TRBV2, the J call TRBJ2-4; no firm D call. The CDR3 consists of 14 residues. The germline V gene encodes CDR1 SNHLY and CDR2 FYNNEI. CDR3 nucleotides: TGTGCCAGCGATGAAGGTCGGATCCAAAACATTGAGTACTTC. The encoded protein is CASDEGRIQNIEYF.

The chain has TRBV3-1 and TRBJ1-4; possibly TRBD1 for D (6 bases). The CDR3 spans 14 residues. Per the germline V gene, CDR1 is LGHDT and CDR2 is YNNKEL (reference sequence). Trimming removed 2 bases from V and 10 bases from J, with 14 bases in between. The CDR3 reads CASSQTRDTVKLFF. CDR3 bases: TGTGCCAGCAGCCAAACACGGGACACGGTAAAACTGTTTTTT. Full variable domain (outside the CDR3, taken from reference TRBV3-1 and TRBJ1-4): DTAVSQTPKYLVTQMGNDKSIKCEQNLGHDTMYWYKQDSKKFLKIMFSYNNKELIINETVPNRFSPKSPDKAHLNLHINSLELGDSAVYFCASSQTRDTVKLFFGSGTQLSVL.

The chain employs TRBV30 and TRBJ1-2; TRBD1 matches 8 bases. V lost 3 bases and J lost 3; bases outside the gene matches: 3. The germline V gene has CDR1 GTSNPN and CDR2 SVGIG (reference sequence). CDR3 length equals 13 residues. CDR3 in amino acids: CAWRDRGYYGYTF. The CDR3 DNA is TGTGCCTGGAGAGACAGGGGCTACTATGGCTACACCTTC. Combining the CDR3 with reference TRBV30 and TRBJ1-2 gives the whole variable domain SQTIHQWPATLVQPVGSPLSLECTVEGTSNPNLYWYRQAAGRGLQLLFYSVGIGQISSEVPQNLSASRPQDRQFILSSKKLLLSDSGFYLCAWRDRGYYGYTFGSGTRLTVV.

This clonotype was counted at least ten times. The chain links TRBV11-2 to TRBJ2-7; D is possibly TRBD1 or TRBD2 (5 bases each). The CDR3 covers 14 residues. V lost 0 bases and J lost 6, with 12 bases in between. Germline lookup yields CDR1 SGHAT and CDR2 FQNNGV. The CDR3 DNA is TGTGCCAGCAGCTTAGATGGGACCATCGGCGAGCAGTACTTC. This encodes CASSLDGTIGEQYF.

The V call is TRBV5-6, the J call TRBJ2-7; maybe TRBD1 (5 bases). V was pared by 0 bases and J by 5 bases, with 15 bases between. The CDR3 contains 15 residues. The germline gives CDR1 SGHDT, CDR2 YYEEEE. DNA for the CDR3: TGTGCCAGCAGCTTGGGTGGGGCGAGATCCCACGAGCAGTACTTC. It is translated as CASSLGGARSHEQYF.

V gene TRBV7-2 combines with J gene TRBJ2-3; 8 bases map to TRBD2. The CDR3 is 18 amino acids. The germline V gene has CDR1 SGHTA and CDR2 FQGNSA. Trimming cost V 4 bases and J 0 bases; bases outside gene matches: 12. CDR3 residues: CASSWETGGQTSTDTQYF. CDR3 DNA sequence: TGTGCCAGCAGCTGGGAGACGGGGGGGCAAACTAGCACAGATACGCAGTATTTT.

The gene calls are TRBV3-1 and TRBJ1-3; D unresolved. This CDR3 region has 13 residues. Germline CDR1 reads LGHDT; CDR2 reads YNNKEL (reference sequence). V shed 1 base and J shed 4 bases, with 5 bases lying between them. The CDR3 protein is CASSQVRGNTIYF. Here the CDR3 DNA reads TGTGCCAGCAGCCAAGTTCGAGGAAACACCATATATTTT.

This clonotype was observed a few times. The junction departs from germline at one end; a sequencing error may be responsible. CDR3 sequence (DNA): TGTGCTAGCAGCCCACTTACCCGAGGGACCGGGGAGCTGTTTTTT. The encoded protein is CASSPLTRGTGELFF. The genes are TRBV7-7 and TRBJ2-2, with D possibly TRBD2 on 5 matching bases. CDR3 length equals 15 residues. The germline gives CDR1 SSHAT, CDR2 FNYEAQ (reference sequence). Full variable domain (remainder filled in from reference TRBV7-7 and TRBJ2-2): GAGVSQSPRYKVTKRGQDVTLRCDPISSHATLYWYQQALGQGPEFLTYFNYEAQPDKSGLPSDRFSAERPEGSISTLTIQRTEQRDSAMYRCASSPLTRGTGELFFGEGSRLTVL.

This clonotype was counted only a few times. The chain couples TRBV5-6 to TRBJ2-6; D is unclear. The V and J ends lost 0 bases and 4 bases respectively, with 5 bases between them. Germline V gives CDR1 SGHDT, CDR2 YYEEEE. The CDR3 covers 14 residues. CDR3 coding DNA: TGTGCCAGCAGCTTGGTAGCCGGGGCCAACGTCCTGACTTTC. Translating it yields CASSLVAGANVLTF.

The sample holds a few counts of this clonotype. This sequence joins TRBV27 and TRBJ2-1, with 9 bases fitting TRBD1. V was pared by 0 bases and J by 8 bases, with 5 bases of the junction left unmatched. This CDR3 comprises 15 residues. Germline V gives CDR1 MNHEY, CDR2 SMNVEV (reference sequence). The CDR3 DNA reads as TGTGCCAGCAGTTTATCGGCTACAGGGGGCTATGAGCAGTTCTTC. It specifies CASSLSATGGYEQFF.

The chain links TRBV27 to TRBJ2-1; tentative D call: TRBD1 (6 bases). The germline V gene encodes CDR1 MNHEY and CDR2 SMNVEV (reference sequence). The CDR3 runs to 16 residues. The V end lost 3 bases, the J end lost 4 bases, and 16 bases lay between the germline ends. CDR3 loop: CASSFFPRGLYNEQFF. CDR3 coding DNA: TGTGCCAGCAGTTTCTTTCCCAGGGGTCTTTACAATGAGCAGTTCTTC.

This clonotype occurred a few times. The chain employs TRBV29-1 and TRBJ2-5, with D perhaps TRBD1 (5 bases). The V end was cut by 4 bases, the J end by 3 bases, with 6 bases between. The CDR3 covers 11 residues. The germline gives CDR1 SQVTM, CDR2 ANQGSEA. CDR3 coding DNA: TGCAGCGTTGCCAGGGAAGAGACCCAGTACTTC. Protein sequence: CSVAREETQYF.

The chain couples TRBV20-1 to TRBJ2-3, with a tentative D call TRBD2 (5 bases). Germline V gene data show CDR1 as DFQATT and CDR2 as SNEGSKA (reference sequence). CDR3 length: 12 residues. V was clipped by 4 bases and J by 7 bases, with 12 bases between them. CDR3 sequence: CSAILSGNTQYF. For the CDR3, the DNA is TGCAGTGCTATTCTGTCCGGGAATACGCAGTATTTT.